Listed here are 6 T cell receptor beta chains from one sample, sequenced in a study of blood T cells in healthy people across ages (dated by TCRdb to the mid-2010s). Receptors were amplified or captured by 5' RACE. The sample was run on an Illumina HiSeq 2500. A second roughly 7 to 11 cycle PCR used a sample-barcoded 5' primer and a J-beta primer mix. TCRdb trimmed public reads at Q25 via fastp, called clones via MiXCR and kept in-frame beta chains. Rows with one shared CDR3 protein collapse into an entry with the most common genes and DNA. Across this sample there are some 370,000 distinct CDR3 sequences, with about 55% seen only once. The ten largest clonotypes hold around 49% of the sample. Sequencing was done on a sample of blood. Source of these receptors: a man aged 55 to 69 in good health.

Details on this clonotype: This may arise from a read error, as a much more abundant clone is one base away. The CDR3 bases are TGTGCCAGCAGTTGGGATGTAGCCGGCACAGATGCGCAGTATTTT. Amino acids: CASSWDVAGTDAQYF. This sequence joins TRBV12-3 or TRBV12-4 and TRBJ2-3; D call uncertain. The length of the CDR3 is 15 residues.

The V call is TRBV29-1, the J call TRBJ1-4; D gene uncertain. The CDR3 is 13 amino acids. V shed 4 bases and J shed 0 bases, with 6 bases lying between them. Per the germline V gene, CDR1 is SQVTM and CDR2 is ANQGSEA. The CDR3 reads CSVGRATNEKLFF. The CDR3 DNA is TGCAGCGTTGGCCGAGCAACTAATGAAAAACTGTTTTTT.

The chain joins TRBV20-1 to TRBJ1-1, with D maybe TRBD1 (6 bases). V was clipped by 2 bases and J by 4 bases, with 14 bases between them. This CDR3 is 14 amino acids long. Germline assignment: CDR1 DFQATT and CDR2 SNEGSKA (reference sequence). CDR3 loop: CSARLGGLATEAFF. The CDR3 DNA is TGCAGTGCTAGACTGGGGGGCCTGGCCACTGAAGCTTTCTTT.

This clonotype was found a few times. V is TRBV21-1 and J is TRBJ2-5; the table's D call TRBD1 went unverified against the DNA. With the DNA end fitting TRBJ2-7 better, the J assignment may be wrong. TRBV21-1 is deemed a pseudogene. The CDR3 has 14 residues. CDR3 coding DNA: TGTGCCAGCAGCCCGCGGGGGACAGGTTACGAGCAGTACTTC. Protein sequence: CASSPRGTGYEQYF.

The chain is built from TRBV20-1 and TRBJ1-1; 7 nucleotides line up with TRBD1. Germline loops: CDR1 DFQATT, CDR2 SNEGSKA (reference sequence). V was pared by 5 bases and J by 6 bases, with 9 bases of the junction left unmatched. The CDR3 consists of 13 residues. The CDR3 nucleotides read TGCAGTGCTTCTCAGACAGGGTCCTCTGAAGCTTTCTTT. Its protein product is CSASQTGSSEAFF.

V is TRBV20-1 and J is TRBJ2-1; D gene unclear. Trimming shortened V by 3 bases and J by 2 bases, and 11 bases separated the two germline ends. The CDR3 is made up of 14 amino acids. Germline V gives CDR1 DFQATT, CDR2 SNEGSKA (reference sequence). The CDR3: CSASPRTAYNEQFF. In nucleotides, the CDR3 is TGCAGTGCTAGCCCCCGTACCGCCTACAATGAGCAGTTCTTC.